These T cell receptor beta chains were read from a single sample in a study of blood T cell repertoires in COVID-19. Assay: immunoSEQ multiplex PCR; the TCRdb copy retains only in-frame clones and omits some. The sample has 350,000 to 400,000 clones, approximately 89% seen once; the top ten hold less than 2%. Sequencing was carried out using PBMCs or T cells enriched from blood (not recorded which). The receptors shown here come from a woman younger than 45 who had recovered from COVID-19. Both conserved end residues are part of each CDR3. The order of the fields is CDR3 length, J gene, clone size, V gene, D gene, CDR3 DNA, CDR3 protein. A D gene is named only where the DNA matches it firmly. Clone size, where shown, is once, few, many, or a class for clones that have expanded.

>15|TRBJ1-2|.|TRBV27|.
TGTGCCAGCAGTCAAAAGGGCAGGGATTTATATGGCTACACCTTC
CASSQKGRDLYGYTF
>11|TRBJ2-7|once|TRBV24-1|.
TGTGCCACCAGTGCTTTCGGCGAGCAGTACTTC
CATSAFGEQYF
>17|TRBJ1-1|.|TRBV25-1|.
TGTGCCAGCAGTGAGACGACATTATCAGGGTGGATCACTGAAGCTTTCTTT
CASSETTLSGWITEAFF
>15|TRBJ1-2|.|TRBV3-1/TRBV3-2|.
TGTGCCAGCAGCCAAGATCAAACAGGGAAGTATGGCTACACCTTC
CASSQDQTGKYGYTF
>15|TRBJ1-1|.|TRBV4-1|TRBD1
TGCGCCAGCAGCCAAGAGTACAGGGGGGCGGTTGAAGCTTTCTTT
CASSQEYRGAVEAFF
>14|TRBJ2-3|once|TRBV30|.
TGTGCCTGGAGATTTCGACTAGTCGCAGATACGCAGTATTTT
CAWRFRLVADTQYF
>13|TRBJ1-1|.|TRBV7-9|.
TGTGCCAGCAGCCGAAGTAACCAGGGGGAAGCTTTCTTT
CASSRSNQGEAFF
>20|TRBJ2-1|.|TRBV7-3|TRBD2
TGTGCCAGCAGCCCCCAAGGTTTACTAGCGGGGGGTAGCTCCTACAATGAGCAGTTCTTC
CASSPQGLLAGGSSYNEQFF
>17|TRBJ1-1|.|TRBV7-2|.
TGTGCCAGCAGCCCTTTGGACATGGGGGGTGGAGGCACTGAAGCTTTCTTT
CASSPLDMGGGGTEAFF
>15|TRBJ1-6|.|TRBV6-1|TRBD1
TGTGCCAGCAGTGATTTTGGACAGGGCCCATCACCCCTCCACTTT
CASSDFGQGPSPLHF
>12|TRBJ2-5|.|TRBV29-1|TRBD1
TGCAGCGTTGGGGACAGGAAAGAGACCCAGTACTTC
CSVGDRKETQYF
>15|TRBJ1-3|.|TRBV5-6|.
TGTGCCAGCAGCTTCAGGGTCGTAGGTGGAAACACCATATATTTT
CASSFRVVGGNTIYF
>12|TRBJ1-2|.|TRBV20-1|TRBD1
TGCAGTGCTAGTAGACAGGGCGTAGGCTACACCTTC
CSASRQGVGYTF
>11|TRBJ1-4|.|TRBV29-1|.
TGCAGCGTTGAATCGGAGGAAAAACTGTTTTTT
CSVESEEKLFF
>13|TRBJ1-4|.|TRBV5-4|.
TGTGCCAGCAGCTTGGACTTTAATGAAAAACTGTTTTTT
CASSLDFNEKLFF
>13|TRBJ2-7|.|TRBV6-5|.
TGTGCCAGCAGTTACTCGTCCTTTAGCGAGCAGTACTTC
CASSYSSFSEQYF
>13|TRBJ1-5|.|TRBV30|.
TGTGCCTGGAGTGTCACAGGCAATCAGCCCCAGCATTTT
CAWSVTGNQPQHF
>15|TRBJ2-7|.|TRBV7-3|TRBD2
TGTGCCAGCAGCTTAAATCCTAGCGGGATGGGCGAGCAGTACTTC
CASSLNPSGMGEQYF
>13|TRBJ1-4|few|TRBV4-2|TRBD1
TGTGCCAGCAGCCTTGCAGGGGGAGAAAAACTGTTTTTT
CASSLAGGEKLFF
>16|TRBJ2-1|.|TRBV5-4|.
TGTGCCAGCAGCTTGGCCGCCAGCGGGCCCGAGAATGAGCAGTTCTTC
CASSLAASGPENEQFF
>14|TRBJ2-7|.|TRBV19|.
TGTGCCAGTAGTCCAGGGGCCCACTCCTACGAGCAGTACTTC
CASSPGAHSYEQYF
>12|TRBJ1-6|.|TRBV28|.
TGTGCCAGCAGTTATGCGGGATCACCCCTCCACTTT
CASSYAGSPLHF
>16|TRBJ1-3|.|TRBV9|.
TGTGCCAGCAGCGTAGGGTTGTTAGACTCTGGAAACACCATATATTTT
CASSVGLLDSGNTIYF
>14|TRBJ1-1|.|TRBV6-5|.
TGTGCCAGCAGTACCAAAGGGACATTGACTGAAGCTTTCTTT
CASSTKGTLTEAFF
>14|TRBJ1-2|.|TRBV30|.
TGTGCCTGGAGTGTTGGAAGGGCAGGGTCTGGCTACACCTTC
CAWSVGRAGSGYTF
>15|TRBJ2-7|.|TRBV7-8|TRBD2
TGTGCCAGCAGCCCCCGACTAGCGCACAGGTACGAGCAGTACTTC
CASSPRLAHRYEQYF
>14|TRBJ2-5|.|TRBV6-2/TRBV6-3|.
TGTGCCAGCAGTTACGGGCAGGGGTTAGAGACCCAGTACTTC
CASSYGQGLETQYF
>16|TRBJ1-1|.|TRBV11-1|.
TGTGCCAGCAGCTTCCCCTCGACAGGTTTGAACACTGAAGCTTTCTTT
CASSFPSTGLNTEAFF
>18|TRBJ1-5|.|TRBV11-3|TRBD1
TGTGCCAGCCCCTCTCTGGGACAGGGGGCTCGGAAGCGGCAGCCCCAGCATTTT
CASPSLGQGARKRQPQHF
>16|TRBJ1-3|once|TRBV9|TRBD1
TGTGCCAGCAGCGTAGAAGACAGGGGCACTGGAAACACCATATATTTT
CASSVEDRGTGNTIYF
>12|TRBJ2-4|.|TRBV27|TRBD2
TGTGCCGCCGGGAGGGCCGGGAACATTCAGTACTTC
CAAGRAGNIQYF
>15|TRBJ1-1|.|TRBV7-9|.
TGTGCCAGCAGCTTAATGTTCTCAGGGGACACTGAAGCTTTCTTT
CASSLMFSGDTEAFF
>16|TRBJ2-7|few|TRBV19|TRBD1
TGTGCCAGTAGTATATCGGCACAGGGGGGCTACTACGAGCAGTACTTC
CASSISAQGGYYEQYF
>15|TRBJ2-2|.|TRBV15|.
TGTGCCACCAGCAGAGAGAGGTTGAGCACCGGGGAGCTGTTTTTT
CATSRERLSTGELFF
>15|TRBJ1-5|.|TRBV18|.
TGTGCCAGCTCAGAAAGCCCGGGGGGGCCCCAGCCCCAGCATTTT
CASSESPGGPQPQHF
>13|TRBJ2-7|.|TRBV6-5|TRBD2
TGTGCCTATAGCGGGAGGGCTTATTACGAGCAGTACTTC
CAYSGRAYYEQYF
>16|TRBJ1-1|.|TRBV5-1|.
TGCGCCAGCAGCTTGGAAGGAGGGGTACTGAACACTGAAGCTTTCTTT
CASSLEGGVLNTEAFF
>14|TRBJ1-2|.|TRBV5-1|.
TGCGCCAGCAGCTTGGGTAGACAGGTTGAAGGCTACACCTTC
CASSLGRQVEGYTF
>13|TRBJ1-2|many|TRBV5-8|.
TGTGCCAGCAGCTTTGACACCCACTATGGCTACACCTTC
CASSFDTHYGYTF
>15|TRBJ1-5|.|TRBV11-2|.
TGTGCCAGCAGCCCGACCGCCGGGTCGGGTCAGCCCCAGCATTTT
CASSPTAGSGQPQHF
>15|TRBJ2-5|.|TRBV5-1|.
TGCGCCAGCAGCTTAACGGGGAACCGTCAAGAGACCCAGTACTTC
CASSLTGNRQETQYF
>15|TRBJ2-5|.|TRBV24-1|TRBD1
TGTGCCACCAGCGGGACAGGGGGAGTGCAAGAGACCCAGTACTTC
CATSGTGGVQETQYF
>15|TRBJ2-1|.|TRBV3-1/TRBV3-2|TRBD1
TGTGCCAGCAGCCAAGATACAGGGGCCTACAATGAGCAGTTCTTC
CASSQDTGAYNEQFF
>18|TRBJ1-1|.|TRBV11-2|.
TGTGCCAGCAGCTTAGATGCGGGCAGGGGCCCAGGTTGGACTGAAGCTTTCTTT
CASSLDAGRGPGWTEAFF
>16|TRBJ2-5|.|TRBV11-2|.
TGTGCCAGCAGCTTAGGTTCCCAGACTAGACAAGAGACCCAGTACTTC
CASSLGSQTRQETQYF
>14|TRBJ1-2|.|TRBV5-1|TRBD1
TGCGCCAGCAGCGCGACGGGACAGACTTATGGCTACACCTTC
CASSATGQTYGYTF
>15|TRBJ2-2|.|TRBV5-4|.
TGTGCCAGCAGCTTGGTCGGGGTTTACACCGGGGAGCTGTTTTTT
CASSLVGVYTGELFF